Many counts were recorded for the clone carrying this TCR beta chain. The data derive from a study of T cells in Graves' hyperthyroidism and ophthalmopathy. The source material, RNA transcripts, was used to amplify TCR beta CDR3 regions. Researchers ran a first-round RT-PCR on the TCR CDR3 using the HTBI primer set. MiXCR, applied by TCRdb to the multiplex PCR reads, yields one record per CDR3 protein. The table records under 800,000 distinct CDR3 sequences, 14% of them present only once. There are 14 residues in the CDR3. Deletions cut 2 bases from V and 1 base from J, with 9 bases between. Germline lookup yields CDR1 SGHRS and CDR2 YFSETQ. Diagnoses were established using clinical symptoms, serum thyroxine and TRAb, thyroid ultrasound and orbital computed tomography.

The sequenced sample consisted of blood. The chain uses TRBV5-1 and TRBJ2-5; no definite D call. This sequence originates from a woman younger than 30 with Graves' hyperthyroidism. CDR3 sequence (DNA): TGCGCCAGCAGCTTCCCAACATCCCAAGAGACCCAGTACTTC. It is translated as CASSFPTSQETQYF.